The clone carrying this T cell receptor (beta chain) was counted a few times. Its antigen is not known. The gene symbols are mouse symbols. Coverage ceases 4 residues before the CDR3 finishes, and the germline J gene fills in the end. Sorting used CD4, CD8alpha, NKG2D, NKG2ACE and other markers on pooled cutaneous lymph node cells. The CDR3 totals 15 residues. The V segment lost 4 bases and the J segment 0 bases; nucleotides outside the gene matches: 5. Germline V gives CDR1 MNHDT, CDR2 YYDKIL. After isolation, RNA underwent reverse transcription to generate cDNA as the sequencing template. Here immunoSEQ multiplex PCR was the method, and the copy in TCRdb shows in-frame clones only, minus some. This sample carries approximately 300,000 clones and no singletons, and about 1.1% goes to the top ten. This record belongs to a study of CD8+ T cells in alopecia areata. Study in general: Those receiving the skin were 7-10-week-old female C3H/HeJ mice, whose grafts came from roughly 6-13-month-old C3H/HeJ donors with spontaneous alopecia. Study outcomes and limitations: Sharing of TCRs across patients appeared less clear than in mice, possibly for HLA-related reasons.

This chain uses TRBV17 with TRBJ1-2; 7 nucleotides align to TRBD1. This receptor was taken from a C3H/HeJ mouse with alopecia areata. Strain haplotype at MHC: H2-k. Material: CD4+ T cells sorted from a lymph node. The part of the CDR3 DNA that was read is TGTGCTAGCAGTAAATCCGGGACAGCAAACTCC. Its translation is CASSKSGTANS. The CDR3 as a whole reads CASSKSGTANSDYTF.